A selection of T cell receptor beta chains follows, all from one sample in a study of early T cells in non-severe SARS-CoV-2 infection. TCRdb fed the 5' RACE reads into MiXCR, producing one record per CDR3 protein. Altogether around 33,000 distinct CDR3 sequences are present, roughly 6% being singletons, with the ten largest covering 7.5% to 8%. Sequenced material: whole blood. The receptor source for this set is an adult who was a healthcare worker with PCR-confirmed SARS-CoV-2 infection or an uninfected control (not recorded which). The CDR3 runs from the conserved cysteine through the conserved F or W. D genes are given only for firm matches. Only some rows state a clone size, as once, few, many or a class for expanded clones.

>TRBV15|TRBJ1-2|.|TRBD1
CATRAGTGPNYGYTF
TGTGCCACCAGGGCCGGGACAGGACCTAACTATGGCTACACCTTC
>TRBV7-2|TRBJ2-2|many|TRBD2
CASSLDGTSGGGELFF
TGTGCCAGCAGCTTAGACGGGACTAGCGGGGGCGGGGAGCTGTTTTTT
>TRBV11-2|TRBJ2-4|medium-sized|TRBD2
CASSALAGGDIQYF
TGTGCCAGCAGCGCTCTCGCGGGGGGCGACATTCAGTACTTC
>TRBV6-2/TRBV6-3|TRBJ1-1|many|.
CASTSQMDTEAFF
TGTGCCAGCACTTCGCAGATGGACACTGAAGCTTTCTTT
>TRBV3-1|TRBJ2-3|.|.
CASSQRTDTQYF
TGTGCCAGCAGCCAACGCACAGATACGCAGTATTTT
>TRBV27|TRBJ2-5|many|TRBD1
CASTAGTGGLETQYF
TGTGCCAGCACCGCTGGGACAGGGGGTTTGGAGACCCAGTACTTC
>TRBV28|TRBJ1-3|.|.
CASSIQGTGNTIYF
TGTGCCAGCAGTATACAGGGCACTGGAAACACCATATATTTT
>TRBV3-1|TRBJ1-2|many|.
CASSQWRNGYTF
TGTGCCAGCAGCCAGTGGCGAAATGGCTACACCTTC
>TRBV7-9|TRBJ2-2|many|.
CASSLLNTGELFF
TGTGCCAGCAGCTTATTGAACACCGGGGAGCTGTTTTTT
>TRBV3-1|TRBJ2-5|many|TRBD1
CASSHVAGTGKETQYF
TGTGCCAGCAGCCATGTCGCCGGGACAGGGAAAGAGACCCAGTACTTC
>TRBV7-2|TRBJ1-1|many|.
CASSFAVRKNTEAFF
TGTGCCAGCAGCTTTGCGGTAAGGAAGAACACTGAAGCTTTCTTT
>TRBV7-2|TRBJ2-1|few|TRBD1
CASTAFKGASYNEQFF
TGTGCCAGCACCGCTTTTAAGGGGGCCTCCTACAATGAGCAGTTCTTC
>TRBV7-2|TRBJ2-5|many|TRBD2
CASSLTSGTSVETQYF
TGTGCCAGCAGCTTAACAAGCGGGACTAGTGTCGAGACCCAGTACTTC
>TRBV5-1|TRBJ1-6|few|TRBD1
CASSLVPGQANSPLHF
TGCGCCAGCAGCTTGGTCCCGGGACAGGCAAATTCACCCCTCCACTTT
>TRBV12-3/TRBV12-4|TRBJ2-2|.|.
CASSLAANTGELFF
TGTGCCAGCAGTTTAGCGGCAAACACCGGGGAGCTGTTTTTT
>TRBV6-5|TRBJ1-1|.|.
CASIPRDGVAFF
TGTGCCAGCATTCCCCGGGACGGCGTGGCTTTCTTT
>TRBV5-1|TRBJ2-5|many|.
CASSRDRQETQYF
TGCGCCAGCAGCCGCGACAGGCAAGAGACCCAGTACTTC
>TRBV7-2|TRBJ2-7|many|TRBD2
CASSLSGSRGGGLLYF
TGTGCCAGCAGCTTATCGGGGAGCCGCGGCGGGGGGCTCTTGTACTTC
>TRBV28|TRBJ2-2|medium-sized|TRBD1
CASSLAAGGTGELFF
TGTGCCAGCAGTTTAGCTGCAGGGGGAACCGGGGAGCTGTTTTTT
>TRBV7-2|TRBJ2-5|.|TRBD2
CASSPGGAGQETQYF
TGTGCCAGCAGCCCAGGAGGAGCGGGGCAAGAGACCCAGTACTTC
>TRBV12-3/TRBV12-4|TRBJ1-3|few|.
CASTPTGNTIYF
TGTGCCAGCACCCCGACTGGAAACACCATATATTTT
>TRBV10-1|TRBJ2-1|.|TRBD2
CASSDPRAGGHNEQFF
TGCGCCAGCAGTGACCCCCGGGCGGGGGGGCACAATGAGCAGTTCTTC
>TRBV12-3/TRBV12-4|TRBJ2-7|many|.
CASSLRDSSYEQYF
TGTGCCAGCAGTCTAAGGGACTCGTCCTACGAGCAGTACTTC
>TRBV6-4|TRBJ2-3|many|TRBD2
CASSDSASGSTDTQYF
TGTGCCAGCAGTGACTCGGCTAGCGGTAGCACAGATACGCAGTATTTT
>TRBV6-2/TRBV6-3|TRBJ1-6|many|.
CASSYRRWDSPLHF
TGTGCCAGCAGTTACAGGCGCTGGGATTCACCCCTCCACTTT
>TRBV7-6|TRBJ1-5|many|.
CASSRREGGNQPQHF
TGTGCCAGCAGCCGCAGGGAAGGGGGCAATCAGCCCCAGCATTTT
>TRBV5-6|TRBJ2-1|many|.
CASSYGSYNEQFF
TGTGCCAGCAGCTATGGGTCCTACAATGAGCAGTTCTTC
>TRBV12-3/TRBV12-4|TRBJ2-5|.|.
CASSPSGRGLTLQETQYF
TGTGCCAGCAGTCCCTCGGGCAGGGGCCTAACCCTCCAAGAGACCCAGTACTTC
>TRBV27|TRBJ1-5|many|.
CASSRKGDGQPQHF
TGTGCCAGCAGTAGGAAAGGGGACGGCCAGCCCCAGCATTTT
>TRBV11-2|TRBJ2-7|many|.
CASSRQDEQYF
TGTGCCAGCAGCCGACAGGACGAGCAGTACTTC
>TRBV6-6|TRBJ1-2|few|.
CASSYSRVAVLYGYTF
TGTGCCAGCAGTTACTCGAGGGTCGCAGTACTCTATGGCTACACCTTC
>TRBV28|TRBJ2-2|.|.
CASSAQENTGELFF
TGTGCCAGCAGTGCCCAGGAAAACACCGGGGAGCTGTTTTTT
>TRBV20-1|TRBJ2-5|many|.
CSARGADDSTQETQYF
TGCAGTGCTAGAGGGGCCGATGACTCTACTCAAGAGACCCAGTACTTC
>TRBV10-1|TRBJ1-6|.|TRBD1
CAGTGGCLYNSPLHF
TGCGCCGGAACAGGGGGCTGTCTCTATAATTCACCCCTCCACTTT
>TRBV30|TRBJ2-5|many|.
CAWSVRRAETQYF
TGTGCCTGGAGTGTACGCAGGGCAGAGACCCAGTACTTC
>TRBV20-1|TRBJ1-4|many|.
CSGRQSTNEKLFF
TGCAGTGGTCGACAGTCAACTAATGAAAAACTGTTTTTT
>TRBV12-3/TRBV12-4|TRBJ2-3|.|TRBD2
CASSLGTSGGQSTDTQYF
TGTGCCAGCAGTCTGGGGACTAGCGGGGGGCAAAGCACAGATACGCAGTATTTT
>TRBV7-2|TRBJ2-7|few|.
CASSLATDPAYEQYF
TGTGCCAGCAGCTTAGCGACTGACCCGGCCTACGAGCAGTACTTC
>TRBV28|TRBJ1-5|many|.
CASSSSRYVPQPQHF
TGTGCCAGCAGTTCTAGCCGATATGTACCTCAGCCCCAGCATTTT
>TRBV4-3|TRBJ2-2|many|TRBD2
CASSQGRGARGGELFF
TGCGCCAGCAGCCAAGGGCGGGGGGCCCGAGGCGGGGAGCTGTTTTTT